The clone carrying this TCR beta chain came up a few times. The data were taken from a study of identical twins. V gave up 4 bases and J gave up 2 bases, with 11 bases separating them. The germline CDR1 and CDR2 sequences are SGHDN and FVKESK. The CDR3 length is 14 residues. From the 5' RACE reads, TCRdb called clonotypes with MiXCR, one entry per CDR3 protein. The sample lists roughly 1.6 million distinct CDR3 sequences; 25% to 35% were seen once. V gene TRBV14 combines with J gene TRBJ1-1; unclear D gene. This receptor was identified in a newborn girl in good health. Input material: cord blood. For the CDR3, the DNA is TGTGCCAGCAGCCGGACCGTTACCAACACTGAAGCTTTCTTT. Amino acid sequence: CASSRTVTNTEAFF.